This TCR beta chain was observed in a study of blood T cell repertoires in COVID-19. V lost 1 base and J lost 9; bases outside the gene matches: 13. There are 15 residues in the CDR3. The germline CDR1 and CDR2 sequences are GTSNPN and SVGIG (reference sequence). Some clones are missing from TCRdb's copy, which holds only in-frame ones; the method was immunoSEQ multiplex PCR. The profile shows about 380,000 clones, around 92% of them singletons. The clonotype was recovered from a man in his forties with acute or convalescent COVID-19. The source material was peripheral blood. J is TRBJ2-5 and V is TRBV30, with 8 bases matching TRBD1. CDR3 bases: TGTGCCTGGAGTGGGGGACAGGTCGTCGGGTCGTCCCAGTACTTC. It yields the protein CAWSGGQVVGSSQYF. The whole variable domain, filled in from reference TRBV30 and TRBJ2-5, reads SQTIHQWPATLVQPVGSPLSLECTVEGTSNPNLYWYRQAAGRGLQLLFYSVGIGQISSEVPQNLSASRPQDRQFILSSKKLLLSDSGFYLCAWSGGQVVGSSQYFGPGTRLLVL.